The source of this T cell receptor beta chain is a study of cytotoxic CD8 clonotypes in ibrutinib-treated CLL. About the study: Partial responses numbered roughly 25 and complete responses 2; after a median about 74 months, roughly 15 stayed remitted and around 12 progressed. Productive templates averaged around 260,000 per sample, and productive rearrangements 94,082.

Only in-frame clones appear in the TCRdb table, and some are missing; sequencing was by immunoSEQ multiplex PCR. Of 130,000 or so clones listed, 70% to 80% were seen once; the top ten hold 9.5% to 15%. As regards this clone: The antigen is unknown.

The CDR3 length is 13 residues. The V gene lost 5 bases and the J gene lost 6 bases, with 11 bases spanning the gap. Germline CDR1 is SGHTA and CDR2 is FQGTGA. Study-wide results and caveats: Starting clonality was above that of age-matched healthy donors and tracked circulating CD8+ T-cell counts.

The specimen was PBMCs, collected after 12 months of ibrutinib treatment. The rearrangement uses TRBV7-3 and TRBJ2-1; D might be TRBD1 (6 bases). This sequence was found in a human donor with chronic lymphocytic leukemia. The CDR3 loop reads CASSTTGSNEQFF. The CDR3 bases are TGTGCCAGCAGCACAACAGGGAGCAATGAGCAGTTCTTC.